This TCR beta chain was found in a study of T cell responses to AZD1222 COVID-19 vaccine. The repertoire was sequenced with immunoSEQ multiplex PCR; TCRdb's copy has only in-frame clones and lacks some. The sample records 200,000 or so clones, 80% to 90% being singletons. As for this clone: Its cognate antigen is unknown.

The CDR3 is 16 amino acids. The germline V gene encodes CDR1 MNHNS and CDR2 SASEGT. V lost 3 bases, J lost 0 bases, and 12 bases lay in between. Study findings and constraints: Dominant at 160-218 and 743-854, vaccine-associated CD4 TCRs also spanned spike. Only five or six individuals given AZD1222 were seropositive at baseline. The study sampled repertoires only after the peak T cell response. Donors were chiefly white British, with a greater number of females, and clonal diversity was perhaps underestimated.

The source was peripheral blood, collected on day 0 of AZD1222 vaccination. The chain links TRBV6-1 to TRBJ1-3; D not resolved. This TCR came from an adult in good health. CDR3 sequence: CASSDNRRGSGNTIYF. DNA of the CDR3: TGTGCCAGCAGTGATAATAGACGGGGCTCTGGAAACACCATATATTTT.